Listed below are T cell receptor beta chains from one sample, sequenced in a study of neoadjuvant nivolumab and ipilimumab in lung cancer. The method was immunoSEQ multiplex PCR; TCRdb's version includes in-frame clones alone and lacks a portion of them. The data contain some 38,000 clones, approximately 89% of them singletons. Material: peripheral blood, obtained before neoadjuvant nivolumab, alone or with ipilimumab. The origin of the receptors is an adult with non-small cell lung cancer. The CDR3 runs from the conserved cysteine through the conserved F or W. D genes are given only for firm matches.

>TRBJ2-7|.|TRBV7-9
CASSLMREQEQYF
>TRBJ2-5|.|TRBV5-1
CASSSGESGETQYF
>TRBJ2-7|TRBD1|TRBV28
CASSSPGQGAGGEQYF
>TRBJ2-7|TRBD1|TRBV7-9
CASSLEMTGLASYEQYF
>TRBJ1-2|.|TRBV5-1
CASSLDPNTNYGYTF
>TRBJ2-3|.|TRBV9
CASSVEGSSPTDTQYF
>TRBJ2-2|TRBD2|TRBV5-1
CASSPGLAGVGTGELFF
>TRBJ2-7|.|TRBV13
CASSLVPSSYEQYF
>TRBJ1-2|.|TRBV5-1
CASKISFREQGYGYTF
>TRBJ1-2|.|TRBV6-5
CASKEGTYGYTF
>TRBJ2-7|TRBD2|TRBV4-2
CASSQERASGRAYEQYF
>TRBJ2-7|.|TRBV19
CASSIALLTYEQYF
>TRBJ1-5|.|TRBV29-1
CSVETAGQPQHF
>TRBJ2-2|.|TRBV7-2
CASSPGWVGELFF
>TRBJ2-7|TRBD2|TRBV5-1
CASSKSSGGLSFDEQYF
>TRBJ2-5|.|TRBV25-1
CASSAFGGETQYF
>TRBJ2-7|TRBD1|TRBV5-1
CASSGATGGADEQYF
>TRBJ2-1|TRBD2|TRBV18
CASSPLGLAGGRNEQFF
>TRBJ2-5|.|TRBV19
CASSTHKAGETQYF
>TRBJ2-3|TRBD2|TRBV7-3
CASSLRLAGGTLADTQYF
>TRBJ2-7|.|TRBV9
CASTRPGEGYEQYF
>TRBJ2-1|TRBD1|TRBV10-3
CAISADRAGEQFF
>TRBJ2-1|.|TRBV6-5
CASSQWMEPSNEQFF
>TRBJ1-1|TRBD1|TRBV4-2
CASSQVQGDTEAFF
>TRBJ1-1|.|TRBV6-6
CASSTTGVAFF
>TRBJ1-4|.|TRBV5-6
CASSLEGTYEKLFF
>TRBJ2-7|.|TRBV5-3
CARKPKGESYPTTTYEQYF
>TRBJ2-7|TRBD2|TRBV29-1
CSAAQGAGGYEQYF
>TRBJ1-2|TRBD1|TRBV28
CASSLGTGIYGYTF
>TRBJ2-7|.|TRBV7-2
CASSPLGVRGNYEQYF
>TRBJ2-1|TRBD2|TRBV5-4
CASSSRGGPYNEQFF
>TRBJ2-1|.|TRBV20-1
CSASIYNEQFF
>TRBJ1-1|TRBD1|TRBV12-5
CASGLGQGRAFF
>TRBJ2-1|TRBD2|TRBV7-9
CASSLLAGPYNEQFF
>TRBJ2-5|.|TRBV28
CASTEGGPQETQYF
>TRBJ2-7|.|TRBV6-1
CASSGRPRSYEQYF
>TRBJ2-7|.|TRBV7-2
CASRGSYEQYF
>TRBJ1-2|.|TRBV9
CASSVAEGSYGYTF
>TRBJ2-3|TRBD2|TRBV7-2
CASSSRLAGGGDTQYF
>TRBJ2-4|.|TRBV11-2
CASSLDGGGTKNIQYF
>TRBJ1-2|TRBD1|TRBV4-2
CASSQVGTGPLANYGYTF
>TRBJ2-7|TRBD1|TRBV5-4
CASSSDRVGEQYF
>TRBJ2-1|.|TRBV19
CASSIETGLDEQFF
>TRBJ1-5|.|TRBV6-5
CASSYSRGQPQHF
>TRBJ2-3|.|TRBV19
CASSTDRSGPDTQYF